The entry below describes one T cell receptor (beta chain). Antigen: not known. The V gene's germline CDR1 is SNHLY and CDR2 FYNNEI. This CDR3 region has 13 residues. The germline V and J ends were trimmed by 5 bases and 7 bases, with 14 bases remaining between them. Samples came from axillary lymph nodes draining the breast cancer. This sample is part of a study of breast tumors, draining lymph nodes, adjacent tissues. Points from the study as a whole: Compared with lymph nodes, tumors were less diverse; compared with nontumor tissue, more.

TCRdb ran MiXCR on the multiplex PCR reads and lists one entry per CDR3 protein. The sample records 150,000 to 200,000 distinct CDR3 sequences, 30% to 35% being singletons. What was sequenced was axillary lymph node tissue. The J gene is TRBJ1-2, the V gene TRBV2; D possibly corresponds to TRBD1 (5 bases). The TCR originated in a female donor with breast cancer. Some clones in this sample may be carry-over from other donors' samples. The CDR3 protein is CASSQDGGGGYTF. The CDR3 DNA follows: TGTGCCAGCAGTCAGGACGGGGGGGGTGGCTACACCTTC.